What follows are 15 T cell receptor beta chains derived from one specimen sequenced in a study of type 1 regulatory T cells. These TCRs' antigens remain unknown. Each CDR3 protein is one row after TCRdb ran MiXCR on the reads. The sample consists of about 65,000 distinct CDR3 sequences, around 49% of them appearing once. Sequenced material: cultured non-Tr1 T cells, either the whole culture or a sorted T cell fraction (not recorded which). These receptors all stem from a human donor in good health.

The rearrangement uses TRBV20-1 and TRBJ2-3, with 14 bases lining up with TRBD2. The CDR3 is 18 residues long. V shed 3 bases, J shed 2 bases, and the junction held 10 bases outside the gene matches. Germline CDR1 and CDR2: DFQATT and SNEGSKA (reference sequence). The CDR3 is CSASPGLAGGRHTDTQYF. The CDR3 DNA reads TGCAGTGCTAGCCCCGGACTAGCGGGGGGCCGACACACAGATACGCAGTATTTT.

This clonotype was found many times. V usage is TRBV20-1 and J usage is TRBJ1-2; D gene ambiguous. Per the germline V gene, CDR1 is DFQATT and CDR2 is SNEGSKA (reference sequence). This CDR3 has 13 amino acids. V lost 5 bases to trimming and J lost 0 bases, with 10 bases between them. The DNA of the CDR3 is TGCAGTGCTCTGGACCGCGCTAACTATGGCTACACCTTC. The encoded protein is CSALDRANYGYTF.

This clonotype showed up many times. The chain recombines TRBV4-2 with TRBJ2-1, with TRBD2 matching 10 bases. J lost 9 bases, V lost 0 bases, and 2 bases had no gene match. CDR3 length: 14 amino acids. Germline loops: CDR1 LGHNA, CDR2 YNFKEQ. In DNA, the CDR3 is TGTGCCAGCAGCCAAGAAAGCGGGGGGGCTGAGCAGTTCTTC. It translates to CASSQESGGAEQFF.

The chain couples TRBV12-3 or TRBV12-4 to TRBJ1-3, with D unresolved. The length of the CDR3 is 14 residues. The V end lost 3 bases, the J end lost 2 bases, and 8 bases lay between the germline ends. CDR3 in amino acids: CASSFKATGNTIYF. CDR3 nucleotide sequence: TGTGCCAGCAGTTTCAAGGCCACTGGAAACACCATATATTTT.

In its sample, this clonotype was seen a few times. The chain is built from TRBV27 and TRBJ2-1, with TRBD2 matching 8 bases. The V gene's germline CDR1 is MNHEY and CDR2 SMNVEV (reference sequence). V lost 5 bases to trimming and J lost 12 bases; unmatched junction nucleotides: 15. The CDR3 has 15 residues. Here the CDR3 DNA reads TGTGCCAGCAGTCCCGGACGGGGGGGGGTCCGTGGGCAGTTCTTC. Encoded protein: CASSPGRGGVRGQFF.

This sequence joins TRBV20-1 and TRBJ1-1; D ambiguous. The CDR3 consists of 13 residues. Trimming took off 3 bases at V and 5 bases at J, with 13 bases between the two ends. Germline V lookup: CDR1 DFQATT, CDR2 SNEGSKA (reference sequence). The CDR3 region is CSASNQGSTEAFF. CDR3 DNA: TGCAGTGCTAGTAATCAAGGGTCTACTGAAGCTTTCTTT.

The chain is built from TRBV20-1 and TRBJ1-1, with 10 bases lining up with TRBD1. CDR3 length: 17 residues. Trimming at V came to 0 bases and at J to 1 base, leaving 8 bases not matched to a gene. CDR1 and CDR2 (germline): DFQATT, SNEGSKA (reference sequence). The CDR3 DNA follows: TGCAGTGCTAGAGACCGGGACAGGGGACATACGAACACTGAAGCTTTCTTT. Translating gives CSARDRDRGHTNTEAFF.

This clonotype has a handful of counts. The V call is TRBV28, the J call TRBJ1-4; D might be TRBD1 (6 bases). Germline V CDR1 and CDR2: MDHEN, SYDVKM. The CDR3 totals 14 residues. Trimming took 3 bases from V and 3 from J, leaving 8 bases between them. CDR3 protein: CASSLEGANEKLFF. CDR3 nucleotides: TGTGCCAGCAGTTTGGAGGGGGCTAATGAAAAACTGTTTTTT.

The chain carries TRBV5-1 and TRBJ1-6; the D gene is possibly TRBD1 (6 bases). V lost 1 base and J lost 7, with 9 bases in between. Germline V gives CDR1 SGHRS, CDR2 YFSETQ. This CDR3 comprises 14 residues. CDR3 sequence reads: CASSLQGQNSPLHF. In DNA form, the CDR3 reads TGCGCCAGCAGCTTGCAGGGGCAAAATTCACCCCTCCACTTT.

The chain carries TRBV6-2 or TRBV6-3 and TRBJ2-2; 10 nucleotides align to TRBD1. CDR1 MNHEY and CDR2 SVGEGT come from the germline V gene. V gave up 5 bases and J gave up 5 bases; unmatched junction bases: 5. This CDR3 has 15 amino acids. The CDR3 here is CASSPRDRGTGELFF. The CDR3 nucleotides are TGTGCCAGCAGTCCCCGGGACAGGGGTACCGGGGAGCTGTTTTTT.

The chain joins TRBV27 to TRBJ1-1; maybe TRBD1 (6 bases). Per germline, CDR1 MNHEY and CDR2 SMNVEV (reference sequence). V lost 4 bases, J lost 8 bases, and 14 bases lay in between. The CDR3 totals 13 residues. CDR3: CASSYNVGAEAFF. CDR3 in DNA: TGTGCCAGCAGTTATAATGTGGGGGCCGAAGCTTTCTTT.

This clonotype occurred many times. J is TRBJ1-5 and V is TRBV6-1; TRBD1 matches 7 bases. Germline CDR1 reads MNHNS; CDR2 reads SASEGT. The CDR3 has 14 residues. V was pared by 4 bases and J by 6 bases, with 6 bases of the junction left unmatched. This CDR3 reads CASSAGGYGQPQHF. CDR3 nucleotides: TGTGCCAGCAGTGCAGGGGGTTATGGTCAGCCCCAGCATTTT.

This clonotype was observed a few times. The gene calls are TRBV30 and TRBJ1-2, with TRBD1 as a possible D gene (5 bases). This CDR3 contains 13 residues. The V end was cut by 4 bases, the J end by 8 bases, with 17 bases between. CDR1 and CDR2 (germline): GTSNPN, SVGIG (reference sequence). The CDR3 here is CAWTPGTLRGYTF. DNA of the CDR3: TGTGCCTGGACACCAGGGACCTTGAGGGGCTACACCTTC.

This chain uses TRBV7-8 with TRBJ2-7; D assignment may be TRBD1 or TRBD2 (5 bases each). This CDR3 region has 12 residues. Deletions cut 1 base from V and 5 bases from J, with 6 bases between. Per germline, CDR1 SGHVS and CDR2 FQNEAQ. The CDR3 is CASSLGGHEQYF. The CDR3 DNA reads TGTGCCAGCAGCTTAGGGGGACACGAGCAGTACTTC.

This clonotype has a handful of counts. The chain employs TRBV24-1 and TRBJ1-2, with a possible D match to TRBD1 (5 bases). The CDR3 has 15 residues. V lost 3 bases to trimming and J lost 6 bases, with 16 bases between them. Germline V lookup: CDR1 KGHDR, CDR2 SFDVKD. CDR3 sequence: CATSDPSGDEDGYTF. Here the CDR3 DNA reads TGTGCCACCAGTGATCCTTCGGGGGACGAGGATGGCTACACCTTC.